This is a list of T cell receptor beta chains from one sample in a study of cytomegalovirus exposure and HLA in healthy donors. Assay: immunoSEQ multiplex PCR; the TCRdb copy retains only in-frame clones and omits some. In the table there are roughly 80,000 clones, under 80% of which are singletons. Sequencing was carried out using PBMCs. Receptor source: a woman between 45 and 60 years old in good health and CMV-seropositive. The CDR3 runs from the conserved cysteine through the conserved F or W.

cdr3_aa: CASSFYRSGGETQYF
v_call: TRBV28

cdr3_aa: CASSASVTGTGEKLFF
v_call: TRBV9

cdr3_aa: CATSPGGISTDTQYF
v_call: TRBV15

cdr3_aa: CASSQDLSAGLSYNEQFF
v_call: TRBV4-1

cdr3_aa: CASSFIGQPQHF
v_call: TRBV27

cdr3_aa: CASMPRTGGRNEQFF
v_call: TRBV6-6

cdr3_aa: CASSKNNAANTGELFF
v_call: TRBV6-4

cdr3_aa: CSVSGSEGGKQTTNEKLFF
v_call: TRBV29-1

cdr3_aa: CASRTVGGGLGNTEAFF
v_call: TRBV11-2

cdr3_aa: CASSLDRAITEAFF
v_call: TRBV5-1

cdr3_aa: CASTFTGGPGTGELFF
v_call: TRBV5-1

cdr3_aa: CASSLTNQPQHF
v_call: TRBV19

cdr3_aa: CASSSGGSNTEAFF
v_call: TRBV7-3

cdr3_aa: CASSLNRADGYTF
v_call: TRBV11-2

cdr3_aa: CASSPVAVGTNEKLFF
v_call: TRBV18

cdr3_aa: CASSLDMGAEAFF
v_call: TRBV7-9

cdr3_aa: CASSLETGSYTF
v_call: TRBV7-9

cdr3_aa: CASSAVTGDRGPLHF
v_call: TRBV19

cdr3_aa: CASGPETTNEKLFF
v_call: TRBV23-1

cdr3_aa: CASSILSTDTQYF
v_call: TRBV5-4

cdr3_aa: CASSQQGLGYTF
v_call: TRBV25-1

cdr3_aa: CSVPYKGPFNEQFF
v_call: TRBV29-1

cdr3_aa: CASSGQNGNEQFF
v_call: TRBV5-1

cdr3_aa: CATSRDQGTGTEQFF
v_call: TRBV15

cdr3_aa: CAWSVSTPRGAFF
v_call: TRBV30

cdr3_aa: CASSLARSPYNSPLHF
v_call: TRBV7-9

cdr3_aa: CASSLAGGRTEAFF
v_call: TRBV5-1

cdr3_aa: CASSGSRVGEKLFF
v_call: TRBV9

cdr3_aa: CATHRGRGLSHEQFF
v_call: TRBV28

cdr3_aa: CASSLGAGHSPLHF
v_call: TRBV5-1

cdr3_aa: CASSYRTRSGLGKAFF
v_call: TRBV6-5

cdr3_aa: CSVPTGGINYGYTF
v_call: TRBV29-1

cdr3_aa: CASSIAAGYNEQFF
v_call: TRBV19

cdr3_aa: CSSSSPGTDTFNQPQHF
v_call: TRBV7-9

cdr3_aa: CASSAWDKEKLFF
v_call: TRBV2

cdr3_aa: CASSIVGPPENEKLFF
v_call: TRBV19

cdr3_aa: CASSEAGSFPQHF
v_call: TRBV2

cdr3_aa: CASSLGREETQYF
v_call: TRBV5-4

cdr3_aa: CASSRESYYEQYF
v_call: TRBV6-5

cdr3_aa: CAAAEIHNEQFF
v_call: TRBV6-6